The present TCR beta chain was sequenced within a study of OX40 agonist ivuxolimab in advanced cancers. Sequencing used immunoSEQ multiplex PCR; TCRdb keeps in-frame clones, though not all of them. Among about 40,000 clones listed, approximately 90% were seen once. Germline values: CDR1 LNHNV, CDR2 YYDKDF (reference sequence). V lost 0 bases, J lost 5 bases, and 9 bases stayed unmatched. This CDR3 spans 17 amino acids. This clonotype was obtained from an adult with an advanced solid tumor such as melanoma, head and neck, liver or kidney cancer. The chain links TRBV15 to TRBJ1-1; TRBD1 agrees at 10 bases. Sample: CD4+ or CD8+ T cells sorted from blood, taken in a trial of the OX40 agonist ivuxolimab. The chain's CDR3 is CATSRDPRRQGATEAFF. The CDR3 region has the DNA TGTGCCACCAGCAGAGATCCGCGAAGACAGGGGGCTACTGAAGCTTTCTTT.